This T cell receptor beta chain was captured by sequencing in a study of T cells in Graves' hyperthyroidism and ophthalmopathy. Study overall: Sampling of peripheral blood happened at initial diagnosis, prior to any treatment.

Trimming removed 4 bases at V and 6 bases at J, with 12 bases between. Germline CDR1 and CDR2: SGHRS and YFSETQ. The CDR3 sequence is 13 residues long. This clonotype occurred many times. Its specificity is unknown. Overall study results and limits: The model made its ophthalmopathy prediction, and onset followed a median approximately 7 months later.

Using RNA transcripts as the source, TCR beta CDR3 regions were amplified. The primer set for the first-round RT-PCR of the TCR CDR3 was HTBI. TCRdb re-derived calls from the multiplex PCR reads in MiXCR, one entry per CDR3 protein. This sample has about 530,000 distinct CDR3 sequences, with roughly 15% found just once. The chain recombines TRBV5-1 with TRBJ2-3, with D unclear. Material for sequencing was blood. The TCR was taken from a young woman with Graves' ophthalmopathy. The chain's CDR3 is CASSLTPGDTQYF. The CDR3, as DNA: TGCGCCAGCAGCCTGACCCCAGGTGATACGCAGTATTTT.